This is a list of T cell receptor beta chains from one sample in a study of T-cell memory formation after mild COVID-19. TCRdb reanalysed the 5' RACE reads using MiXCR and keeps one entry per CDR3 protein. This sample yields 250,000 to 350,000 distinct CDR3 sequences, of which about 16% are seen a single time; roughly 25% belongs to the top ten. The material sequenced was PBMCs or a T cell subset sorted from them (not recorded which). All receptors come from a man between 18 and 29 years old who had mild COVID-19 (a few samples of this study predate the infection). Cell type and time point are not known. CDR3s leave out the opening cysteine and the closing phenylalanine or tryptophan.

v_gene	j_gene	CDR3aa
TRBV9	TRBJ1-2	ASSTGQGAGFGYT
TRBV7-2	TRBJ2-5	ASSPTSGVSSGKTQY
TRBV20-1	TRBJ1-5	SASTGAYSNQPQH
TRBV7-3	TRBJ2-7	ASSVSGGYYEQY
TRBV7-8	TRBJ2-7	ASSLPAHSYEQY
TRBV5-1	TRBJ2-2	ASSFREIPNTGELF
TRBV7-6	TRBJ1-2	ASSDYTRVGYT
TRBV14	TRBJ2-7	ASSQAGRGGEQY
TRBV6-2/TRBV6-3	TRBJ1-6	ASTLGAWGHSPLH
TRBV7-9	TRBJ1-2	ASSLNNYGYT
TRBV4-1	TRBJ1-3	ASSGQGLTGNTIY